This is a list of T cell receptor beta chains from one sample in a study of blood T cell repertoires in COVID-19. Repertoires were generated with immunoSEQ multiplex PCR, while TCRdb's copy carries only in-frame clones and drops some. The sample has some 340,000 clones; less than 90% are singletons. Sequenced input: PBMCs or T cells enriched from blood (not recorded which). The receptors shown here come from a woman between 50 and 59 years old who had recovered from COVID-19. Each CDR3 is given with its conserved first and last residue. The D gene is left open where the match is weak. Expanded clones are given a class, and other clones once, few, many or no size at all.

DNA,CDR3,D,V,J,size
TGTGCCAGCAGTTCTGACAGCGCCGGGGAGCTGTTTTTT,CASSSDSAGELFF,-,TRBV12-3/TRBV12-4,TRBJ2-2,-
TGTGCCAGTGACAGGGCTAACTATGGCTACACCTTC,CASDRANYGYTF,TRBD1,TRBV6-6,TRBJ1-2,-
TGTGCCGGACAGGGGCTGGGGAGGACTGAAGCTTTCTTT,CAGQGLGRTEAFF,TRBD1,TRBV2,TRBJ1-1,-
TGTGCCTCCCGGACTAGCGGGAGGTATGAGCAGTTCTTC,CASRTSGRYEQFF,TRBD2,TRBV30,TRBJ2-1,-
TGTGCCAGCAGCGTTAACAGGGCGGGAGAAGGCTACACCTTC,CASSVNRAGEGYTF,-,TRBV9,TRBJ1-2,once
TGTGCCAGCAGTGTTACGGCAGGGGACACTGAAGCTTTCTTT,CASSVTAGDTEAFF,-,TRBV2,TRBJ1-1,-
TGTGCCAGCAGTGGGTCCCAGGGTCAGCCCCAGCATTTT,CASSGSQGQPQHF,-,TRBV25-1,TRBJ1-5,-
TGTGCCAGCAGCTTGGTTCGGGAAAGCTCCTACAATGAGCAGTTCTTC,CASSLVRESSYNEQFF,-,TRBV5-6,TRBJ2-1,-
TGCGCCAGCAGCCAAGACCCTACCACAGATACGCAGTATTTT,CASSQDPTTDTQYF,-,TRBV4-3,TRBJ2-3,-
TGTGCCAGTAGTATGGTGGGCCTTGTAGATACGCAGTATTTT,CASSMVGLVDTQYF,-,TRBV19,TRBJ2-3,-
TGCAGCGTTGACGAGCCTACCAAACACTATGGCTACACCTTC,CSVDEPTKHYGYTF,-,TRBV29-1,TRBJ1-2,-
TGCGCCAGCAATGTTCCCCAGGGGGCGTATGAGACCCAGTACTTC,CASNVPQGAYETQYF,TRBD1,TRBV5-1,TRBJ2-5,-
TGTGCCAGCAGCTTACAGGGGGCGGCAGATACGCAGTATTTT,CASSLQGAADTQYF,TRBD1,TRBV5-5,TRBJ2-3,-
TGTGCCAGCAGCGTAGCGACCGGGACAGGGTTGTCGGGGTCAAAAGACAATGAGCAGTTCTTC,CASSVATGTGLSGSKDNEQFF,TRBD1,TRBV9,TRBJ2-1,-
TGTGCCAGCAGTTATGGTGATCCAGGCCGCCGGCCCCAGCATTTT,CASSYGDPGRRPQHF,-,TRBV6-2/TRBV6-3,TRBJ1-5,-
TGTGCCAGCAGCCAACTAGCGGGAGCCAAAAACATTCAGTACTTC,CASSQLAGAKNIQYF,TRBD2,TRBV28,TRBJ2-4,-
TGTGCCAGCGAACAGGGGGTAAACACTGAAGCTTTCTTT,CASEQGVNTEAFF,TRBD1,TRBV6-5,TRBJ1-1,-
TGTGCCTGGAATGACAGGCACTCTGGAAACACCATATATTTT,CAWNDRHSGNTIYF,-,TRBV30,TRBJ1-3,-
TGTGCCAGCTCACCTCCAGGTCGACAGCCTAATTCACCCCTCCACTTT,CASSPPGRQPNSPLHF,-,TRBV18,TRBJ1-6,-
TGTGCCAGCAGTCCTCGGGACAGGGGGCCTTTGGAGTATGGCTACACCTTC,CASSPRDRGPLEYGYTF,TRBD1,TRBV7-8,TRBJ1-2,-
TGTGCCAGCAGCCCGGGGGATAGAAGGGCTGAAGCTTTCTTT,CASSPGDRRAEAFF,-,TRBV27,TRBJ1-1,-
TGTGCCAGCAGTTACTATACAACAGGAACTGAAGCTTTCTTT,CASSYYTTGTEAFF,-,TRBV6-2/TRBV6-3,TRBJ1-1,-
TGTGCCAGCAGTCCCCGGAGGGGGGGCACCTATGGCTACACCTTC,CASSPRRGGTYGYTF,-,TRBV6-5,TRBJ1-2,-
TGTGCCAGCAGCGACCGACTAGCGGGGATCCATGAGCAGTTCTTC,CASSDRLAGIHEQFF,TRBD2,TRBV3-1/TRBV3-2,TRBJ2-1,-
TGTGCCAGCAGCTTAGGAGGACAGGACCTCTATGGCTACACCTTC,CASSLGGQDLYGYTF,TRBD1,TRBV11-3,TRBJ1-2,-
TGTGCCAGCAGTTACTCGACAGGGAACTATGGCTACACCTTC,CASSYSTGNYGYTF,TRBD1,TRBV6-6,TRBJ1-2,once
TGCAGCGTTGATGGCGGCAGTTTCTATGGCTACACCTTC,CSVDGGSFYGYTF,-,TRBV29-1,TRBJ1-2,-
TGTGCCAGCTCACCAGGGACAGGGGGCGCGGCGGGTGAAAAACTGTTTTTT,CASSPGTGGAAGEKLFF,TRBD1,TRBV18,TRBJ1-4,-
TGTGCCAGCAGCCCAGCAGGGACTAGCGGGAGGGGGGAGCAGTACTTC,CASSPAGTSGRGEQYF,TRBD2,TRBV13,TRBJ2-7,once
TGCGCCAGCAGCCAACGTAGCAATCAGCCCCAGCATTTT,CASSQRSNQPQHF,-,TRBV4-1,TRBJ1-5,-
TGTGCCAGTAGTATCAGGGGAAGCGAAAAACTGTTTTTT,CASSIRGSEKLFF,-,TRBV19,TRBJ1-4,-
TGTGCCAGCAGTTACAACAGGGGTCTAAACACTGAAGCTTTCTTT,CASSYNRGLNTEAFF,TRBD1,TRBV6-5,TRBJ1-1,-
TGTGCCAGCAGTGAACTCAGGGGGCAGGGCTACACCTTC,CASSELRGQGYTF,TRBD1,TRBV6-1,TRBJ1-2,-
TGTGCCAGCAAGGCAGGGGTCTACAATGAGCAGTTCTTC,CASKAGVYNEQFF,-,TRBV6-6,TRBJ2-1,few
TGTGCCAGCAGCTTCGGCCCGGGACAGATTAATGAAAAACTGTTTTTT,CASSFGPGQINEKLFF,TRBD1,TRBV9,TRBJ1-4,-
TGTGCCAGCAGACCAGGGGGCGGGAACACCTTTAACTATGGCTACACCTTC,CASRPGGGNTFNYGYTF,TRBD1,TRBV28,TRBJ1-2,-
TGTGCCAGCAGCCAAGATCCGGGACAGGTACAAGGTCTCACCTTC,CASSQDPGQVQGLTF,TRBD1,TRBV14,TRBJ1-2,-
TGTGCCAGCAGCTTAGCGGCCTTGACTAGCGGGAGCAATGAGCAGTTCTTC,CASSLAALTSGSNEQFF,TRBD2,TRBV11-3,TRBJ2-1,-
TGTGCCAGCAATGGACTAGCGGGAGACCAAGAGACCCAGTACTTC,CASNGLAGDQETQYF,TRBD2,TRBV6-5,TRBJ2-5,-
TGTGCCAGTAGTATAGATAGCTCGGCAGGGGAGAGCTACGAGCAGTACTTC,CASSIDSSAGESYEQYF,-,TRBV19,TRBJ2-7,-
TGCGCCAGCATCACCCAGAGGGACAGGGCCTTC,CASITQRDRAF,TRBD1,TRBV10-1,TRBJ1-2,-
TGCGCCAGCAGCGTACAGATGAACACTGAAGCTTTCTTT,CASSVQMNTEAFF,-,TRBV4-3,TRBJ1-1,-
TGTGCCAGTAGTATTGTCGGAAACAGGGCCGACTTCTCTGGGGCCAACGTCCTGACTTTC,CASSIVGNRADFSGANVLTF,-,TRBV19,TRBJ2-6,-
TGTGCCTGGAGGTCCGGGACAGGTTTCTTTGAAGCTTTCTTT,CAWRSGTGFFEAFF,TRBD1,TRBV30,TRBJ1-1,-
TGTGCCAGCAGTGAACAAGGCGGGGGACTAGCTTCCCCAGATACGCAGTATTTT,CASSEQGGGLASPDTQYF,TRBD2,TRBV2,TRBJ2-3,-
TGTGCCTGGAGTCTCGGGACTCCACGTCTCTACGAGCAGTACTTC,CAWSLGTPRLYEQYF,-,TRBV30,TRBJ2-7,few
TGTGCCAGCAGTTACTCCGGGACTCGGTATCAGCCCCAGCATTTT,CASSYSGTRYQPQHF,-,TRBV6-2/TRBV6-3,TRBJ1-5,-
TGTGCCAGTAGTTCGGGACAGGGCACAGATACGCAGTATTTT,CASSSGQGTDTQYF,TRBD1,TRBV19,TRBJ2-3,-
TGTGCCAGCAGCTTAGTGAGCTCCTATAATTCACCCCTCCACTTT,CASSLVSSYNSPLHF,-,TRBV11-2,TRBJ1-6,few
TGTGCCAGTAGTATTAGGCAGGAAAACTTCAATCAGCCCCAGCATTTT,CASSIRQENFNQPQHF,-,TRBV19,TRBJ1-5,-
TGTGCCAGCAGCCAAGCGTTTTCCTACGAGCAGTACTTC,CASSQAFSYEQYF,-,TRBV4-2,TRBJ2-7,few
TGTGCCAGCAGTTACCGGGACTACAATGAGCAGTTCTTC,CASSYRDYNEQFF,-,TRBV6-2/TRBV6-3,TRBJ2-1,few
TGTGCCAGCAGCCAAGGACAGACCACTACCTTGGGGGAGCAGTACTTC,CASSQGQTTTLGEQYF,-,TRBV11-2,TRBJ2-7,-
TGCGCCAGCAGCCAAGATGTGCTAGGACAGGGGGGCCAGCCCCAGCATTTT,CASSQDVLGQGGQPQHF,TRBD1,TRBV4-1,TRBJ1-5,-
TGTGCCAGCAGCAACATACAGGGGGCGGTAAGCTCCTACGAGCAGTACTTC,CASSNIQGAVSSYEQYF,TRBD1,TRBV7-8,TRBJ2-7,-
TGTGCCAGCAGCTTGGAGCGGGAGCCCTACAATGAGCAGTTCTTC,CASSLEREPYNEQFF,TRBD2,TRBV5-4,TRBJ2-1,few
TGTGCCAGCAGCCCCTCGGCTGGAAACACCATATATTTT,CASSPSAGNTIYF,-,TRBV7-6,TRBJ1-3,-
TGTGCCAGCAGTTACGGGACTAATTCCGGGGAGCTGTTTTTT,CASSYGTNSGELFF,TRBD2,TRBV6-5,TRBJ2-2,-
TGTGCCAGCAGCCAAGGAACTTGGGACAGAGAAGCTTTCTTT,CASSQGTWDREAFF,TRBD1,TRBV3-1/TRBV3-2,TRBJ1-1,-